The 31 T cell receptor beta chains below were found in one sample sequenced in a study of blood T cell repertoires in COVID-19 (dated by TCRdb to about 2020). The library was produced with the immunoSEQ multiplex PCR assay. TCRdb carries this immuneACCESS record with in-frame sequences only. Its versions omit some clonotypes, under half of them owing to an unresolved V gene in the studies checked, with the rest unexplained. This sample is represented by some 300,000 clones; roughly nine tenths of them were singletons. The top ten clones comprise approximately 2.4% of the sample. The sample taken for sequencing was peripheral blood. Receptors were obtained from a man between 18 and 29 years old with active or convalescent COVID-19.

This clone was seen only once. This chain uses TRBV7-2 with TRBJ1-2, with D perhaps TRBD1 (5 bases). The CDR3 loop spans 17 amino acids. V was shortened by 0 bases and J by 4 bases, with 18 bases between the two germline ends. Germline V gene data show CDR1 as SGHTA and CDR2 as FQGNSA. The CDR3 region is CASSLASSGEYGYGYTF. The CDR3 coding sequence is TGTGCCAGCAGCTTAGCCAGTTCGGGGGAATACGGCTATGGCTACACCTTC.

The rearrangement links TRBV5-6 to TRBJ2-7, with 9 bases identical to TRBD2. The CDR3 loop spans 14 amino acids. Per the germline V gene, CDR1 is SGHDT and CDR2 is YYEEEE. V gave up 0 bases and J gave up 3 bases; unmatched junction bases: 1. The CDR3 reads CASSLELAGYEQYF. CDR3 DNA: TGTGCCAGCAGCTTGGAACTAGCGGGCTACGAGCAGTACTTC.

The gene calls are TRBV6-5 and TRBJ2-7, with a weak D call TRBD2 (6 bases). The CDR3 runs 15 residues. Trimming took 0 bases from V and 0 from J, leaving 9 bases between them. Germline V gene sequence: CDR1 MNHEY, CDR2 SVGAGI. The CDR3, as DNA: TGTGCCAGCAGTTACTCGGGGGGACTCTCCTACGAGCAGTACTTC. Its translation: CASSYSGGLSYEQYF.

The rearrangement uses TRBV6-5 and TRBJ1-2; a possible D gene is TRBD1 (6 bases). This CDR3 has 14 residues. From germline, CDR1 is MNHEY and CDR2 SVGAGI. Between the trimmed V and J ends, which lost 0 bases and 8 bases, there was a span of 13 bases. CDR3 in DNA: TGTGCCAGCAGTTACTCGATCAGGGGAGAGGGCTACACCTTC. Amino acid sequence: CASSYSIRGEGYTF.

This clone was seen only once. The chain employs TRBV10-3 and TRBJ2-1; TRBD2 might be the D (6 bases). The CDR3 has 15 amino acids. Trimming removed 4 bases at V and 1 base at J, with 11 bases between. CDR1 is ENHRY and CDR2 is SYGVKD in the germline V gene. CDR3 loop: CAISAEGPSYNEQFF. The CDR3 nucleotides read TGTGCCATCAGTGCGGAGGGGCCATCCTACAATGAGCAGTTCTTC.

This clone was counted many times. This sequence joins TRBV28 and TRBJ1-2; possibly TRBD1 for D (6 bases). The V end lost 8 bases, the J end lost 1 base, and 11 bases lay between the germline ends. There are 13 residues in the CDR3. Germline-derived CDR1 and CDR2 are MDHEN and SYDVKM. The CDR3 sequence: CASSGHINYGYTF. Written as DNA, the CDR3 is TGTGCCAGCTCGGGACATATTAACTATGGCTACACCTTC.

The chain has TRBV28 and TRBJ2-1, with D tentatively TRBD2 (6 bases). The V gene lost 4 bases and the J gene lost 4 bases, with 20 bases spanning the gap. The CDR3 runs to 17 residues. Per the germline V gene, CDR1 is MDHEN and CDR2 is SYDVKM. The CDR3 DNA reads as TGTGCCAGCAGTTCCCCTCACTCCGGGAGCACGTACAATGAGCAGTTCTTC. Its translation is CASSSPHSGSTYNEQFF.

This rearrangement joins TRBV7-8 to TRBJ2-3; 8 bases match TRBD2. The CDR3 runs 15 residues. The V segment lost 6 bases and the J segment 4 bases; nucleotides outside the gene matches: 9. The germline V gene has CDR1 SGHVS and CDR2 FQNEAQ. The CDR3 DNA is TGTGCCAGCAGGGTAGGCGGGGGGCGCGCAGATACGCAGTATTTT. Translation: CASRVGGGRADTQYF.

This clone was recorded only once. This rearrangement joins TRBV27 to TRBJ2-1; the match to TRBD2 covers 10 bases. The V gene end was trimmed by 2 bases and the J gene end by 9 bases; junction bases not matched to a gene: 1. This CDR3 has 13 amino acids. Germline CDR1 reads MNHEY; CDR2 reads SMNVEV (reference sequence). The CDR3 bases are TGTGCCAGCAGTTTACTAGCGGGAGCTGAGCAGTTCTTC. This codes for CASSLLAGAEQFF.

The chain employs TRBV19 and TRBJ2-1, with TRBD1 identical over 9 bases. This CDR3 spans 14 amino acids. V lost 7 bases and J lost 6; bases outside the gene matches: 7. Germline lookup yields CDR1 LNHDA and CDR2 SQIVND (reference sequence). The CDR3 loop reads CASTRQGVFNEQFF. The CDR3 DNA reads as TGTGCCAGTACCAGACAGGGGGTTTTCAATGAGCAGTTCTTC.

The V and J genes are TRBV24-1 and TRBJ1-5, with 10 bases that match TRBD1. Germline CDR1 is KGHDR and CDR2 is SFDVKD. The junction had 7 bases not matched to a gene; V was cut back by 4 bases and J by 8 bases. This CDR3 has 15 amino acids. The CDR3, as DNA: TGTGCCACCAGTGACCCGGGACAGGGGTTCAAGCCCCAGCATTTT. This translates into CATSDPGQGFKPQHF.

The chain couples TRBV10-1 to TRBJ1-6; D may be TRBD1 (6 bases). The CDR3 spans 17 residues. Trimming cost V 6 bases and J 6 bases, with 21 bases left between them. Per the germline V gene, CDR1 is WNHNN and CDR2 is SYGVQD (reference sequence). This CDR3 reads CASRNWGGATFNSPLHF. The CDR3 nucleotides are TGCGCCAGCAGGAATTGGGGGGGCGCGACCTTTAATTCACCCCTCCACTTT.

This sequence joins TRBV7-2 and TRBJ1-4; 8 bases are shared with TRBD1. The CDR3 has 16 amino acids. CDR1 SGHTA and CDR2 FQGNSA come from the germline V gene. Trimming at V came to 3 bases and at J to 1 base, leaving 4 bases not matched to a gene. The CDR3 loop is CASSFRQGITNEKLFF. The DNA of the CDR3 is TGTGCCAGCAGCTTTCGACAGGGGATAACTAATGAAAAACTGTTTTTT.

The gene calls are TRBV18 and TRBJ1-3; 9 bases are shared with TRBD1. Germline CDR1 is KGHSH and CDR2 is LQKENI. The CDR3 totals 15 residues. V shed 2 bases, J shed 2 bases, and the junction held 1 base outside the gene matches. The CDR3 bases are TGTGCCAGCTCACCAGGGACAGGGCCTGGAAACACCATATATTTT. This gives the protein CASSPGTGPGNTIYF.

The gene calls are TRBV2 and TRBJ2-7; 9 bases align to TRBD1. Germline lookup yields CDR1 SNHLY and CDR2 FYNNEI. V shed 4 bases, J shed 0 bases, and the junction held 7 bases outside the gene matches. This CDR3 region has 16 residues. CDR3 DNA sequence: TGTGCCAGCAGTGGGTGGGGACAGGGAAACTCCTACGAGCAGTACTTC. It is translated as CASSGWGQGNSYEQYF.

CDR3 amino acids: CASSMGTAFTYEQYF. CDR3 coding DNA: TGTGCCAGTAGTATGGGGACAGCCTTTACCTACGAGCAGTACTTC. This chain joins TRBV19 and TRBJ2-7; 7 nucleotides agree with TRBD1. This CDR3 contains 15 residues. CDR1 and CDR2 (germline): LNHDA, SQIVND (reference sequence). V shed 3 bases, J shed 2 bases, and the junction held 7 bases outside the gene matches.

In its sample, this clone was seen once. Other DNA sequences from this sample encode an identical CDR3 as well. CDR3 bases: TGTGCCAGTAGTATAGTCGGGCAAGAGACCCAGTACTTC. Translated: CASSIVGQETQYF. The rearrangement uses TRBV19 and TRBJ2-5; no clear D gene. The CDR3 loop spans 13 amino acids. Per the germline V gene, CDR1 is LNHDA and CDR2 is SQIVND (reference sequence). V was clipped by 1 base and J by 2 bases, with 5 bases between them.

The V gene is TRBV6-5, the J gene TRBJ2-7, with 7 bases fitting TRBD1. This CDR3 has 14 amino acids. Losses at the gene ends were 2 bases for V and 2 bases for J; bases not matched to a gene: 3. Germline CDR1 is MNHEY and CDR2 is SVGAGI. The CDR3 is CASSYGTGAYEQYF. The CDR3 nucleotides are TGTGCCAGCAGTTACGGAACAGGGGCCTACGAGCAGTACTTC.

The chain links TRBV7-3 to TRBJ2-3; D may be TRBD2 (5 bases). CDR3 length: 16 residues. Germline CDR1 and CDR2: SGHTA and FQGTGA. Between the trimmed V and J ends, which lost 2 bases and 4 bases, there was a span of 16 bases. CDR3 region: CASSLFGGGTADTQYF. The CDR3 nucleotides are TGTGCCAGCAGCTTATTTGGCGGAGGTACAGCAGATACGCAGTATTTT.

The chain links TRBV5-4 to TRBJ1-2; a possible D gene is TRBD1 (6 bases). The germline gives CDR1 SGHNT, CDR2 YYREEE (reference sequence). The CDR3 spans 16 residues. V was clipped by 6 bases and J by 4 bases, with 22 bases between them. The DNA of the CDR3 is TGTGCCAGCACCCGAGGGACAAAGGGCCATGTCTATGGCTACACCTTC. It yields the protein CASTRGTKGHVYGYTF.

The V gene is TRBV28, the J gene TRBJ2-3; 8 bases map to TRBD2. Germline CDR1 MDHEN, CDR2 SYDVKM. J lost 3 bases, V lost 7 bases, and 12 bases had no gene match. CDR3 length: 16 amino acids. CDR3 bases: TGTGCCAGCACCTCGGGAGGGGCGGGAGGAACAGATACGCAGTATTTT. Its translation is CASTSGGAGGTDTQYF.

The chain combines TRBV19 with TRBJ1-1, with no clear D. V lost 5 bases, J lost 3 bases, and 13 bases lay in between. The germline CDR1 and CDR2 sequences are LNHDA and SQIVND (reference sequence). CDR3 length equals 14 residues. The CDR3 sequence is CASSLRLLYTEAFF. The CDR3 region has the DNA TGTGCCAGTAGTTTGCGTCTGTTGTACACTGAAGCTTTCTTT.

The chain combines TRBV5-6 with TRBJ2-7; 7 nucleotides agree with TRBD1. V shed 6 bases and J 5 bases; nucleotides not matched to a gene: 20. The CDR3 is made up of 17 amino acids. The germline gives CDR1 SGHDT, CDR2 YYEEEE. This CDR3 is CASTSGGPDRMSHEQYF. DNA of the CDR3: TGTGCCAGCACCTCTGGGGGCCCGGACAGGATGTCCCACGAGCAGTACTTC. The entire variable domain, with the rest obtained from reference TRBV5-6 and TRBJ2-7, is as follows: DAGVTQSPTHLIKTRGQQVTLRCSPKSGHDTVSWYQQALGQGPQFIFQYYEEEERQRGNFPDRFSGHQFPNYSSELNVNALLLGDSALYLCASTSGGPDRMSHEQYFGPGTRLTVT.

The chain couples TRBV27 to TRBJ2-7, with D unclear. The CDR3 has 11 amino acids. Germline CDR1 MNHEY, CDR2 SMNVEV (reference sequence). V lost 6 bases, J lost 4 bases, and 7 bases lay in between. The CDR3 protein is CASSPGYEQYF. The CDR3 DNA sequence: TGTGCCAGCAGCCCCGGGTACGAGCAGTACTTC.

The chain combines TRBV28 with TRBJ1-1; D is unresolved. Between the trimmed V and J ends, which lost 5 bases and 1 base, there was a span of 11 bases. The CDR3 is 14 residues long. CDR1 is MDHEN, CDR2 SYDVKM, per germline. CDR3 nucleotides: TGTGCCAGCAGTACGCTACCATCGAACACTGAAGCTTTCTTT. It encodes CASSTLPSNTEAFF.

This clone was observed once. The chain is built from TRBV6-2 or TRBV6-3 and TRBJ1-1; TRBD1 is a possible D gene (5 bases). The V and J ends lost 6 bases and 7 bases respectively, with 9 bases between them. There are 11 residues in the CDR3. The germline CDR1 and CDR2 sequences are MNHEY and SVGEGT. CDR3 amino acids: CASSSGREAFF. The CDR3 coding sequence is TGTGCCAGCAGCTCAGGGCGTGAAGCTTTCTTT.

V usage is TRBV5-1 and J usage is TRBJ1-1, with 9 bases identical to TRBD1. Germline assignment: CDR1 SGHRS and CDR2 YFSETQ. This CDR3 has 14 amino acids. V shed 4 bases, J shed 1 base, and the junction held 2 bases outside the gene matches. CDR3 sequence (DNA): TGCGCCAGCAGCACGGACAGGGGGAACACTGAAGCTTTCTTT. It is translated as CASSTDRGNTEAFF. Based on the CDR3 plus reference TRBV5-1 and TRBJ1-1, the full variable domain is KAGVTQTPRYLIKTRGQQVTLSCSPISGHRSVSWYQQTPGQGLQFLFEYFSETQRNKGNFPGRFSGRQFSNSRSEMNVSTLELGDSALYLCASSTDRGNTEAFFGQGTRLTVV.

The chain combines TRBV19 with TRBJ2-7, with D maybe TRBD2 (7 bases). CDR3 length equals 13 residues. Germline V gene data show CDR1 as LNHDA and CDR2 as SQIVND (reference sequence). V was pared by 5 bases and J by 7 bases, with 15 bases between. The CDR3 DNA sequence: TGTGCCAGTAGTTCGGGGGGCGCGGGGGAGCAGTACTTC. This gives the protein CASSSGGAGEQYF. The variable domain in full, with the rest retrieved from reference TRBV19 and TRBJ2-7, is DGGITQSPKYLFRKEGQNVTLSCEQNLNHDAMYWYRQDPGQGLRLIYYSQIVNDFQKGDIAEGYSVSREKKESFPLTVTSAQKNPTAFYLCASSSGGAGEQYFGPGTRLTVT.

The rearrangement joins TRBV27 to TRBJ2-2, with unresolved D. Trimming left V 3 bases short and J 5 bases short, with 7 bases between. Germline-derived CDR1 and CDR2 are MNHEY and SMNVEV (reference sequence). This CDR3 has 13 residues. CDR3 coding DNA: TGTGCCAGCAGTTTTCGGTTGACCGGGGAGCTGTTTTTT. It translates to CASSFRLTGELFF.

The rearrangement links TRBV3-1 (or the pseudogene TRBV3-2) to TRBJ1-4, with unresolved D. Per germline, CDR1 LGHDT and CDR2 YNNKEL (reference sequence). CDR3 length: 11 residues. V was cut by 1 base and J by 9 bases, with 3 bases left in between. In DNA form, the CDR3 reads TGTGCCAGCAGCCAAGGGCAAAAACTGTTTTTT. Its protein product is CASSQGQKLFF.

The rearrangement uses TRBV27 and TRBJ2-7; 9 bases line up with TRBD1. This CDR3 spans 14 amino acids. The germline CDR1 and CDR2 sequences are MNHEY and SMNVEV (reference sequence). V lost 6 bases, J lost 0 bases, and 3 bases stayed unmatched. The CDR3 nucleotides read TGTGCCAGCAGGTGGACAGGGGCCTCCTACGAGCAGTACTTC. It codes for CASRWTGASYEQYF.